This passage covers 18 T cell receptor beta chains from one sample sequenced in a study of cytomegalovirus exposure and HLA in healthy donors. This PCR relied on a set of 60 Vbeta primers and 13 Jbeta primers. TCRdb's copy holds only in-frame clones and misses some; the assay was immunoSEQ multiplex PCR. This sample contains some 64,000 clones. Sequencing was performed on PBMCs. These receptor sequences come from a woman aged 25 to 39 in good health and CMV-seronegative.

V and J are TRBV5-1 and TRBJ1-2; D might be TRBD1 (6 bases). V lost 0 bases and J lost 8, with 11 bases in between. Germline V lookup: CDR1 SGHRS, CDR2 YFSETQ. The CDR3 is 13 amino acids. CDR3 region: CASSLGAGEGYTF. The CDR3 bases are TGCGCCAGCAGCTTGGGGGCAGGGGAAGGCTACACCTTC. The full variable domain, rest sourced from reference TRBV5-1 and TRBJ1-2, is KAGVTQTPRYLIKTRGQQVTLSCSPISGHRSVSWYQQTPGQGLQFLFEYFSETQRNKGNFPGRFSGRQFSNSRSEMNVSTLELGDSALYLCASSLGAGEGYTFGSGTRLTVV.

This sequence joins TRBV29-1 and TRBJ2-1; 12 bases are a match to TRBD2. The ends lost 4 bases at V and 7 bases at J; junction bases unmatched: 8. Germline V gene lookup returns CDR1 SQVTM and CDR2 ANQGSEA. The CDR3 consists of 15 residues. The CDR3 nucleotides are TGCAGCGTTGGGCTAGCGGGAGGGCCGTCAAATGAGCAGTTCTTC. Translating it yields CSVGLAGGPSNEQFF.

The CDR3 nucleotides read TGTGCCAGCAGTGAAACACCGGGACAGTATGAAAAACTGTTTTTT. Amino acid sequence: CASSETPGQYEKLFF. The chain is built from TRBV2 and TRBJ1-4; 7 nucleotides line up with TRBD1. The CDR3 runs 15 residues. Germline V lookup: CDR1 SNHLY, CDR2 FYNNEI. V trimming: 2 bases; J trimming: 6 bases; junction bases outside the gene matches: 6.

This chain joins TRBV9 and TRBJ2-6; maybe TRBD1 (6 bases). The CDR3 is made up of 11 amino acids. Trimming shortened V by 7 bases and J by 12 bases, and 11 bases separated the two germline ends. CDR1 is SGDLS, CDR2 YYNGEE, per germline. The CDR3 loop reads CASSQGFVLTF. The CDR3 DNA sequence: TGTGCCAGCTCACAGGGATTCGTCCTGACTTTC.

V usage is TRBV27 and J usage is TRBJ1-1; the D is unclear. The CDR3 has 14 amino acids. Looked up from germline, CDR1 is MNHEY and CDR2 is SMNVEV (reference sequence). V lost 0 bases and J lost 4, with 9 bases in between. CDR3 in DNA: TGTGCCAGCAGTTTATCGAGCAGGTTCACTGAAGCTTTCTTT. This codes for CASSLSSRFTEAFF.

The chain joins TRBV5-1 to TRBJ2-7, with TRBD1 matching over 9 bases. The V segment lost 3 bases and the J segment 3 bases; nucleotides outside the gene matches: 7. Looked up from germline, CDR1 is SGHRS and CDR2 is YFSETQ. The CDR3 contains 15 residues. CDR3 amino acids: CASSSPGQGDYEQYF. The CDR3 DNA is TGCGCCAGCAGCTCCCCGGGACAGGGTGACTACGAGCAGTACTTC.

The rearrangement joins TRBV6-6 to TRBJ1-2, with D possibly TRBD1 on 6 matching bases. Per germline, CDR1 MNHNY and CDR2 SVGAGI (reference sequence). The CDR3 is 13 amino acids. V was cut by 5 bases and J by 3 bases, with 10 bases left in between. CDR3 coding DNA: TGTGCCAGCAGTACTACAGGGCACTATGGCTACACCTTC. It specifies CASSTTGHYGYTF.

The V and J genes are TRBV19 and TRBJ2-3; D might be TRBD1 (5 bases). Germline V gene data show CDR1 as LNHDA and CDR2 as SQIVND (reference sequence). Trimming cost V 3 bases and J 3 bases, with 13 bases left between them. There are 15 residues in the CDR3. The CDR3 here is CASSMGLVGTDTQYF. CDR3 in DNA: TGTGCCAGTAGTATGGGGCTAGTTGGAACAGATACGCAGTATTTT. Full variable domain (rest looked up from reference TRBV19 and TRBJ2-3): DGGITQSPKYLFRKEGQNVTLSCEQNLNHDAMYWYRQDPGQGLRLIYYSQIVNDFQKGDIAEGYSVSREKKESFPLTVTSAQKNPTAFYLCASSMGLVGTDTQYFGPGTRLTVL.

The chain couples TRBV4-3 to TRBJ1-2; weak D call: TRBD1 (6 bases). Per the germline V gene, CDR1 is LGHNA and CDR2 is YSLEER. This CDR3 has 14 amino acids. V lost 0 bases and J lost 5, with 10 bases in between. The CDR3 nucleotides read TGCGCCAGCAGCCAAGAGGCAGGGGCATATGGCTACACCTTC. Protein product: CASSQEAGAYGYTF.

The chain links TRBV7-9 to TRBJ1-5; TRBD1 is a possible D gene (5 bases). This CDR3 spans 15 amino acids. Per the germline V gene, CDR1 is SEHNR and CDR2 is FQNEAQ (reference sequence). V lost 3 bases and J lost 5, with 14 bases in between. The CDR3 sequence is CASSLLPGPDQPQHF. Written as DNA, the CDR3 is TGTGCCAGCAGCTTGCTCCCAGGGCCGGATCAGCCCCAGCATTTT.

V is TRBV6-6 and J is TRBJ2-5; D possibly corresponds to TRBD2 (6 bases). V was clipped by 5 bases and J by 5 bases, with 12 bases between them. The CDR3 has 13 amino acids. The germline V gene has CDR1 MNHNY and CDR2 SVGAGI (reference sequence). CDR3 nucleotide sequence: TGTGCCAGCAGTCTCAGGGAGGTGGAGACCCAGTACTTC. Translated, it gives CASSLREVETQYF.

The V gene is TRBV7-2, the J gene TRBJ2-7, with D possibly being TRBD2 (5 bases). This CDR3 contains 15 residues. Germline V gene sequence: CDR1 SGHTA, CDR2 FQGNSA. V gave up 5 bases and J gave up 10 bases, with 24 bases separating them. For the CDR3, the DNA is TGTGCCAGCAGCCATCCTAGCACCGGTATCAGCCTTCAGTACTTC. Translating it yields CASSHPSTGISLQYF.

The V gene is TRBV30, the J gene TRBJ2-2, with 7 bases aligning to TRBD1. CDR3 length: 16 amino acids. CDR1 GTSNPN and CDR2 SVGIG come from the germline V gene (reference sequence). V lost 4 bases to trimming and J lost 3 bases; unmatched junction nucleotides: 11. The CDR3 DNA follows: TGTGCCTGGAACATCCAAGACAGGGCGGACACCGGGGAGCTGTTTTTT. Its protein is CAWNIQDRADTGELFF.

The V call is TRBV5-1, the J call TRBJ2-3, with 11 bases that match TRBD2. In germline, CDR1 is SGHRS, CDR2 YFSETQ. The V gene end was trimmed by 4 bases and the J gene end by 3 bases; junction bases not matched to a gene: 7. The CDR3 consists of 16 residues. The CDR3 region has the DNA TGCGCCAGCAGCGCCTCTAGCGGGGGGCCAACAGATACGCAGTATTTT. Protein product: CASSASSGGPTDTQYF.

The chain combines TRBV5-1 with TRBJ2-7, with D possibly matching TRBD1 (6 bases). Germline CDR1 SGHRS, CDR2 YFSETQ. This CDR3 comprises 13 residues. The V and J ends lost 4 bases and 7 bases respectively, with 15 bases between them. CDR3: CASSNRQAGEQYF. The CDR3 DNA is TGCGCCAGCAGCAACCGACAGGCCGGAGAGCAGTACTTC. Looking up the rest from reference TRBV5-1 and TRBJ2-7 gives the full variable domain: KAGVTQTPRYLIKTRGQQVTLSCSPISGHRSVSWYQQTPGQGLQFLFEYFSETQRNKGNFPGRFSGRQFSNSRSEMNVSTLELGDSALYLCASSNRQAGEQYFGPGTRLTVT.

The chain is built from TRBV7-6 and TRBJ2-7; 8 bases agree with TRBD1. V trimming: 4 bases; J trimming: 4 bases; junction bases outside the gene matches: 12. This CDR3 spans 16 amino acids. Per germline, CDR1 SGHVS and CDR2 FNYEAQ. In nucleotides, the CDR3 is TGTGCCAGCAGCTCTTATAAGGACAGGGCAGCATACGAGCAGTACTTC. Its translation: CASSSYKDRAAYEQYF.

The chain links TRBV2 to TRBJ1-1; the D is unclear. There are 14 residues in the CDR3. CDR1 and CDR2 from the germline V gene are SNHLY and FYNNEI. The ends were cut back, 4 bases at V and 1 base at J, with 10 bases in the middle. The DNA for the CDR3 is TGTGCCAGCAGTGGAAGCCTTAAGAACACTGAAGCTTTCTTT. It yields the protein CASSGSLKNTEAFF. Full variable domain (remainder filled in from reference TRBV2 and TRBJ1-1): EPEVTQTPSHQVTQMGQEVILRCVPISNHLYFYWYRQILGQKVEFLVSFYNNEISEKSEIFDDQFSVERPDGSNFTLKIRSTKLEDSAMYFCASSGSLKNTEAFFGQGTRLTVV.

The V and J genes are TRBV6-5 and TRBJ1-2, with 8 bases lining up with TRBD1. This CDR3 region has 15 residues. Germline assignment: CDR1 MNHEY and CDR2 SVGAGI. Unmatched junction bases numbered 4, after V lost 0 bases and J lost 4 bases. CDR3 loop: CASSYSSGGGYGYTF. The CDR3 nucleotides are TGTGCCAGCAGTTACTCGTCAGGGGGCGGCTATGGCTACACCTTC.